Included here is one T cell receptor (beta chain) sequence, with context. Antigen specificity is unknown. TCRdb's table, derived via immunoSEQ multiplex PCR, lists solely in-frame clones and lacks some. The sample carries approximately 480,000 clones, roughly 85% recorded once. CDR1 is SGHAT, CDR2 FQDESV, per germline (reference sequence). The CDR3 is 15 residues long. V was clipped by 3 bases and J by 2 bases; unmatched bases: 4. Treatment indicated: about 20 received Ad26.COV2.S at low or high dose, single or two shots; 5 received placebo; per-sample allocation not given. Vaccine and placebo recipients were sampled on day 63 after the first injection. Boston supplied an adult donor aged 18-55 years. The data derive from a study of Ad26.COV2.S vaccination and SARS-CoV-2 variants. Study-level findings and limits: Spike-specific TCR breadth in vaccine recipients exceeded that seen in placebo recipients.

This sequence joins TRBV11-1 and TRBJ1-2, with 9 bases fitting TRBD1. Sequencing used peripheral blood, obtained in a trial of Ad26.COV2.S vaccine versus placebo. This TCR derives from a person between 18 and 59 years old who received the Ad26.COV2.S COVID-19 vaccine or a placebo. CDR3 residues: CASSLEGQGNYGYTF. The DNA for the CDR3 is TGTGCCAGCAGCTTGGAGGGACAGGGCAACTATGGCTACACCTTC.